These T cell receptor beta chains were read from a single sample in a study of blood T cell repertoires in COVID-19. This table comes from immunoSEQ multiplex PCR, and its TCRdb copy is limited to in-frame clones, with some not included. The data contain 140,000 to 150,000 clones, less than 90% of them seen just once; the ten biggest clones take up 8% to 9%. Sample: peripheral blood. The receptors come from a man aged 25-45 years with COVID-19, enrolled during active disease. The CDR3 runs from the conserved cysteine through the conserved F or W. D genes are given only for firm matches. Part of the rows lack a size; the others show once, few, many or a class for expanded clones.

TRBV12-3/TRBV12-4,TRBJ1-5,.,few,TGTGCCAGCCAACAATTGAATCAGCCCCAGCATTTT,CASQQLNQPQHF
TRBV21-1,TRBJ2-5,.,.,TGTGCCAGCAGCAAAGGAAAATCAGGGAAGGTATGGGAGACCCAGTACTTC,CASSKGKSGKVWETQYF
TRBV5-1,TRBJ2-3,.,.,TGCGCCAGCAGCTTGAGAGGTTTGTCGGAGACAGATACGCAGTATTTT,CASSLRGLSETDTQYF
TRBV5-1,TRBJ2-1,TRBD2,.,TGCGCCAGCAGCTCGGGACTAGCGGGGGACAATGAGCAGTTCTTC,CASSSGLAGDNEQFF
TRBV28,TRBJ2-7,.,.,TGTGCCAGCAGTTTCTGGGCGGGCTACGAGCAGTACTTC,CASSFWAGYEQYF
TRBV4-2,TRBJ2-1,TRBD1,few,TGTGCCAGCAGCCATAGGACAGGGGAGGGTGAGCAGTTCTTC,CASSHRTGEGEQFF
TRBV30,TRBJ2-7,.,.,TGTGCCTGGAGTGTGGACTCCGTCTACGAGCAGTACTTC,CAWSVDSVYEQYF
TRBV4-1,TRBJ1-2,TRBD1,few,TGCGCCAGCAGCCAGGACAGGGGGCCATATGGCTACACCTTC,CASSQDRGPYGYTF
TRBV19,TRBJ2-2,TRBD2,.,TGTGCCAGTAGTATCATAAGCGGGAGGGCTGTCGGGGAGCTGTTTTTT,CASSIISGRAVGELFF
TRBV5-1,TRBJ2-1,TRBD2,.,TGCGCCAGCATACTAGCGGGAGGATATGAGCAGTTCTTC,CASILAGGYEQFF
TRBV29-1,TRBJ2-7,TRBD1,once,TGCAGCGTTGTTGGGACAGGGGGCGCTTCGGGCTACGAGCAGTACTTC,CSVVGTGGASGYEQYF
TRBV28,TRBJ2-1,TRBD2,.,TGTGCCAGCACCTCGCCGGGGACTAGCGGGAGAAATGAGCAGTTCTTC,CASTSPGTSGRNEQFF
TRBV28,TRBJ1-5,.,.,TGTGCCAGCGACGAGAGGGGCAATCAGCCCCAGCATTTT,CASDERGNQPQHF
TRBV6-2/TRBV6-3,TRBJ1-2,.,.,TGTGCCAGCAGCTATGACAGGCTCTACGGCTACACCTTC,CASSYDRLYGYTF
TRBV2,TRBJ2-1,TRBD2,.,TGTGCCGTCAATTGGGGAGAGCGGGAGTTGGTAGGTGAGCAGTTCTTC,CAVNWGERELVGEQFF
TRBV27,TRBJ2-2,TRBD2,.,TGTGCCAGCAGTTCCCCCAGCGGGAGGGGGCGGGCCGGGGAGCTGTTTTTT,CASSSPSGRGRAGELFF
TRBV28,TRBJ2-4,.,.,TGTGCCAGCAGTTTATCCGGTCAGGGGGCCAAAAACATTCAGTACTTC,CASSLSGQGAKNIQYF
TRBV15,TRBJ2-7,TRBD1,.,TGTGCCACCAGCAGGGGGACAGTGACCTCCCGGGAGCAGTACTTC,CATSRGTVTSREQYF
TRBV6-6,TRBJ1-5,TRBD1,.,TGTGCCAGCAGACCACCGGGACAGGGCGATCAGCCCCAGCATTTT,CASRPPGQGDQPQHF
TRBV20-1,TRBJ2-7,.,.,TGCAGTGCCAGTAAGAGGACCTACGAGCAGTACTTC,CSASKRTYEQYF
TRBV28,TRBJ1-3,TRBD1,once,TGTGCCAGCAGAATGGGACAGACAAGAAACACCATATATTTT,CASRMGQTRNTIYF
TRBV5-1,TRBJ1-5,.,.,TGCGCCAGCGGAGTTAACGGGCCCCAGCATTTT,CASGVNGPQHF
TRBV18,TRBJ1-1,.,.,TGTGCCAGTGCTATGAACACTGAAGCTTTCTTT,CASAMNTEAFF
TRBV28,TRBJ1-4,TRBD1,.,TGTGCCAGCAGGCCACAGGGGGCAGATGAAAAACTGTTTTTT,CASRPQGADEKLFF
TRBV4-2,TRBJ2-5,.,once,TGTGCCAGCAGCCAAGGCACACGACAAGAGACCCAGTACTTC,CASSQGTRQETQYF
TRBV10-1,TRBJ2-1,.,.,TGCGCCAGCAGTGAGAAGTGGAGGGGTTCTGGTTCCTACAATGAGCAGTTCTTC,CASSEKWRGSGSYNEQFF
TRBV28,TRBJ2-3,.,.,TGTGCCAGCAGTTCCCCACTCAGGGTAGGCACAGATACGCAGTATTTT,CASSSPLRVGTDTQYF
TRBV24-1,TRBJ1-2,.,.,TGTGCCACCAGTGATTTGGACAAAGTTTATGGCTACACCTTC,CATSDLDKVYGYTF
TRBV4-3,TRBJ2-1,TRBD2,.,TGCGCCAGCAGCCAGGGGCTAGCGGGAGGGCGCAATGAGCAGTTCTTC,CASSQGLAGGRNEQFF
TRBV24-1,TRBJ2-7,.,.,TGTGCCACCAGTGACACTAGAGGGCTGGCCTACGAGCAGTACTTC,CATSDTRGLAYEQYF
TRBV5-5,TRBJ2-3,TRBD1,.,TGTGCCAGCAGCTCCCGGGACAGGGACCCAGATACGCAGTATTTT,CASSSRDRDPDTQYF
TRBV7-2,TRBJ1-2,.,.,TGTGCCAGCAGCCCTGCAGTTGGCTACACCTTC,CASSPAVGYTF
TRBV28,TRBJ1-2,.,.,TGTGCCAGCAGAAAAACAGGGAGCTATGGCTACACCTTC,CASRKTGSYGYTF
TRBV6-5,TRBJ2-5,TRBD2,.,TGTGCCAGCAGACGCGGACTAGCGGGAGCAGAGACCCAGTACTTC,CASRRGLAGAETQYF
TRBV9,TRBJ1-4,.,once,TGTGCCAGCAGCGTAGGCGCGTCAATCTCCGAAAAACTGTTTTTT,CASSVGASISEKLFF
TRBV5-4,TRBJ1-4,TRBD1,.,TGTGCCAGCAGCCCCAGGGCGCCGGGACAGGGGAATGAAAAACTGTTTTTT,CASSPRAPGQGNEKLFF
TRBV5-1,TRBJ1-2,.,.,TGCGCCAGCAGCCCTACCCCCCAGGGGAGGGATGGCTACACCTTC,CASSPTPQGRDGYTF
TRBV30,TRBJ2-3,.,.,TGTGCCAGCAACACCCTACCCTATCCGGGGACAGATACGCAGTATTTT,CASNTLPYPGTDTQYF
TRBV10-1,TRBJ1-1,.,.,TGCGCCAGCAGTGAAGGACTGTCTATGAACACTGAAGCTTTCTTT,CASSEGLSMNTEAFF
TRBV19,TRBJ1-2,.,.,TGTGCCAGTGGGAGAGAAGCTAACTATGGCTACACCTTC,CASGREANYGYTF
TRBV21-1,TRBJ1-1,.,.,TGTGCCAGCGACCGGGACAGGGTGACTGAAGCTTTCTTT,CASDRDRVTEAFF
TRBV11-2,TRBJ2-3,TRBD1,.,TGTGCCAGCAGCTCGCAGACAGGGATGAACACAGATACGCAATATTTT,CASSSQTGMNTDTQYF
TRBV9,TRBJ2-1,.,.,TGTGCCAGCAGCGTAGGTGGAGCCTACAATGAGCAGTTCTTC,CASSVGGAYNEQFF
TRBV5-4,TRBJ1-2,.,.,TGTGCCAGCAGCTTGGCCGGGGAGCAGGGCTACACCTTC,CASSLAGEQGYTF
TRBV27,TRBJ2-7,.,.,TGTGCCAGCAGTCCCACGGGATCCTACGAGCAGTACTTC,CASSPTGSYEQYF
TRBV4-1,TRBJ2-4,TRBD1,once,TGCGCCAGCAGCTCCTTGGACAGGGGGAATCGAAACATTCAGTACTTC,CASSSLDRGNRNIQYF
TRBV7-2,TRBJ1-3,.,.,TGTGCCAGCAGTGCAAGATTAGGGGCGGGGGGAAACACCATATATTTT,CASSARLGAGGNTIYF